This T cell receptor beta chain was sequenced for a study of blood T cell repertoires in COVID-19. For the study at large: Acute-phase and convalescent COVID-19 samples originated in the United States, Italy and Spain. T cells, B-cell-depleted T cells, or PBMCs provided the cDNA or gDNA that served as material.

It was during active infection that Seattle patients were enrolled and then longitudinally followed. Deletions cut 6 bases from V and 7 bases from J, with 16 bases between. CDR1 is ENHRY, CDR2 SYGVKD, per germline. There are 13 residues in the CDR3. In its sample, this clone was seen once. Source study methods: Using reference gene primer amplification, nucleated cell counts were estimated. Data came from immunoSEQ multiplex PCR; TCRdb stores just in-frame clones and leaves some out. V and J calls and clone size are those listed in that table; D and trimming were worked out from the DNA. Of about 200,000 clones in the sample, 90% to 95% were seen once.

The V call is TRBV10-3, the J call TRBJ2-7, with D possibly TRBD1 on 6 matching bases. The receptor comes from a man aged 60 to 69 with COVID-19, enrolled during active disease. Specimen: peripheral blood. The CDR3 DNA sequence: TGTGCCATCAGCCTCAAAATACAGGGAGAGCAGTACTTC. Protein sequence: CAISLKIQGEQYF.